The clone carrying this T cell receptor (beta chain) was seen a single time. Original processing notes: Estimates of nucleated cell counts were drawn from the amplification of reference gene primers. Some clones are missing from TCRdb's copy, which holds only in-frame ones; the method was immunoSEQ multiplex PCR. V and J calls plus clone size are reproduced from that table; the DNA served to infer D and trimming. The sample lists over 300,000 clones, about 83% seen once, with 1.5% to 2% in the top ten. V was clipped by 4 bases and J by 0 bases; unmatched bases: 5. Looked up from germline, CDR1 is SEHNR and CDR2 is FQNEAQ (reference sequence). CDR3 length equals 16 residues. The sample originates from a study of blood T cell repertoires in COVID-19. Study details: From T cells, B-cell-depleted T cells, or PBMCs came the material, which was cDNA or gDNA.

The rearrangement joins TRBV7-9 to TRBJ2-7; 11 bases match TRBD2. The material sequenced was peripheral blood. This TCR was recovered from a woman aged 50 to 60 with acute or convalescent COVID-19. In nucleotides, the CDR3 is TGTGCCAGCAGCTCGTTGGGACTAGCGGTCTCCTACGAGCAGTACTTC. Its protein is CASSSLGLAVSYEQYF.